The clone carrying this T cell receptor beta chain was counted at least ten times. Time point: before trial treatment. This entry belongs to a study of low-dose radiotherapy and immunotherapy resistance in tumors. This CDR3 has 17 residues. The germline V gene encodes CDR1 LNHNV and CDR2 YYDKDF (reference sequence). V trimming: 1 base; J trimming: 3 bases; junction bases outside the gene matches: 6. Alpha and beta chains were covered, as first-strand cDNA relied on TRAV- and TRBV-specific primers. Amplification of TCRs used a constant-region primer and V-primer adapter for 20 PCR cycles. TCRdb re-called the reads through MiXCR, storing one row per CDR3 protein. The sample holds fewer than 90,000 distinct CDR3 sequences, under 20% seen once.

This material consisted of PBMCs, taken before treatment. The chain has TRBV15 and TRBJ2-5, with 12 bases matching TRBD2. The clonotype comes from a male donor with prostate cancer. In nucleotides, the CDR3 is TGTGCCACCAGCAGAGCGATCCGGACTAGCGGGGAAGAGACCCAGTACTTC. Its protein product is CATSRAIRTSGEETQYF. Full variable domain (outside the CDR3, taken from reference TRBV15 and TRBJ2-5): DAMVIQNPRYQVTQFGKPVTLSCSQTLNHNVMYWYQQKSSQAPKLLFHYYDKDFNNEADTPDNFQSRRPNTSFCFLDIRSPGLGDTAMYLCATSRAIRTSGEETQYFGPGTRLLVL.